This section outlines one T cell receptor (beta chain) sequence together with its context. The antigen is unknown. Deletions cut 6 bases from V and 1 base from J, with 15 bases between. This CDR3 has 15 amino acids. The germline gives CDR1 SEHNR, CDR2 FQNEAQ (reference sequence). These data are taken from a study of T cell responses to AZD1222 COVID-19 vaccine. Data came from immunoSEQ multiplex PCR; TCRdb stores just in-frame clones and leaves some out. The table includes roughly 150,000 clones, about nine tenths detected once. Regarding the study as a whole: Females outnumbered males among donors, who were mostly white British; clonal diversity was possibly underestimated. The study sampled repertoires only after the peak T cell response. Among spike-specific TCRs, nearly half reportedly target unmutated variant regions.

This sequence joins TRBV7-9 and TRBJ1-1; D gene unclear. The receptor comes from an adult who received the AZD1222 COVID-19 vaccine. Sequencing used peripheral blood, obtained 28 days after the second AZD1222 dose. The DNA for the CDR3 is TGTGCCAGCAGAGACGGGGTTGTATGGAACACTGAAGCTTTCTTT. It translates to CASRDGVVWNTEAFF. Full variable domain (remainder filled in from reference TRBV7-9 and TRBJ1-1): DTGVSQNPRHKITKRGQNVTFRCDPISEHNRLYWYRQTLGQGPEFLTYFQNEAQLEKSRLLSDRFSAERPKGSFSTLEIQRTEQGDSAMYLCASRDGVVWNTEAFFGQGTRLTVV.